The rows below give T cell receptor beta chains drawn from one sample of a study of shared clonotypes between healthy human individuals. Clones were sequenced by immunoSEQ multiplex PCR, and TCRdb holds only the in-frame ones, with some missing. The sample lists about 490,000 clones, 76% occurring once. The sample comprised PBMCs. All receptors come from a middle-aged woman in good health. Some clones in this sample may be carry-over from other donors' samples. Both conserved end residues are part of each CDR3. The D gene is left open where the match is weak. A clone size is listed for some rows: how often the clone was seen (once, few, many), or a class if it is expanded.

clone size	J gene	V gene	D gene	CDR3 DNA	CDR3 protein
.	TRBJ2-7	TRBV5-1	TRBD2	TGCGCCAGCAGCTTGGAACTAGCGGGAGATTACGAGCAGTACTTC	CASSLELAGDYEQYF
.	TRBJ2-7	TRBV19	TRBD1	TGTGCCAGTAGTATCAGGGGGTTGTTCTACGAGCAGTACTTC	CASSIRGLFYEQYF
.	TRBJ2-1	TRBV6-5	TRBD1	TGTGCCAGCGGGACAGGGTCTTACAATGAGCAGTTCTTC	CASGTGSYNEQFF
few	TRBJ2-2	TRBV5-6	TRBD2	TGTGCCAGCAGCAGGGGACTAGCGGAGAACACCGGGGAGCTGTTTTTT	CASSRGLAENTGELFF
.	TRBJ2-7	TRBV19	TRBD1	TGTGCCAGTAGTGCCGGACAGGGTCTCGAGCAGTACTTC	CASSAGQGLEQYF
many	TRBJ1-3	TRBV7-9	.	TGTGCCAGCAGCTTAGGGACTGGAAACACCATATATTTT	CASSLGTGNTIYF
.	TRBJ2-7	TRBV13	TRBD2	TGTGCCAGCAGCTCCGGGACTACCTCCTACGAGCAGTACTTC	CASSSGTTSYEQYF
.	TRBJ2-2	TRBV30	.	TGTGCCTGGAGTGTACTGGGTTCCGGGGAGCTGTTTTTT	CAWSVLGSGELFF
.	TRBJ2-7	TRBV27	TRBD2	TGTGCCAGCAGTACCATCCGGGGGGAAGCGAGGAGAACCTACGAGCAGTACTTC	CASSTIRGEARRTYEQYF
.	TRBJ1-2	TRBV19	.	TGTGCCAGTACCCAACAACAGGGTGCAGTTGGCTACACCTTC	CASTQQQGAVGYTF
.	TRBJ2-5	TRBV6-1	.	TGTGCCAGCAGGGACAAAGAGACCCAGTACTTC	CASRDKETQYF
.	TRBJ2-7	TRBV6-5	TRBD2	TGTGCCGGGGACGGGGGGTCAAGCTCCTACGAGCAGTACTTC	CAGDGGSSSYEQYF
.	TRBJ1-2	TRBV30	.	TGTGCCTGGAGTCGCATCCTTAACTATGGCTACACCTTC	CAWSRILNYGYTF
.	TRBJ1-1	TRBV4-1	.	TGCGCCAGCAGCTCCCGGGACCCGGCTATGAGTACTGAAGCTTTCTTT	CASSSRDPAMSTEAFF
.	TRBJ2-2	TRBV9	.	TGTGCCAGCAGGTCAGGGACGGACACCGGGGAGCTGTTTTTT	CASRSGTDTGELFF
.	TRBJ2-7	TRBV15	.	TGTGCCACCAGCAGACCTTTCTACGAGCAGTACTTC	CATSRPFYEQYF
.	TRBJ2-4	TRBV27	TRBD1	TGTGCCAGCAGGGGGACAGGGGACCAAAACATTCAGTACTTC	CASRGTGDQNIQYF